This TCR beta chain derives from a study of cytomegalovirus exposure and HLA in healthy donors (dated by TCRdb to the late 2010s). General notes on the study: According to an earlier analysis of several hundred of the donors, roughly 180 million T cells yielded some 110 million unique TCR beta sequences and around 300 Gb of sequence data. A few DR-DQ haplotypes were treated as single units for association and clustering because of strong linkage in the cohort. Every repertoire in the discovery cohort had been generated on one and the same sequencing platform. Along with the approximately 700-subject first cohort, a separate validation cohort of about 110 different subjects was used. In a later genetic analysis, genome-wide SNP genotypes for about three fifths of the roughly 670 donors were used, and that subset was treated as a discovery cohort. High-throughput TCR immunosequencing, statistical association of individual TCRs with disease status, and machine learning were combined to predict cytomegalovirus infection status. The genetic ancestry cluster associated with self-reported Caucasian donors included 81% of the approximately 400 genotyped donors. A later analysis re-examined previously published TCR beta repertoires from roughly 720 donors and added high-resolution HLA genotyping to investigate patterns of TCR occurrence. Among some 400 genotyped donors of the cohort, an average of about 240,000 unique TCR beta nucleotide sequences were sequenced per donor, about a sixth of them non-productive. The study aimed to test whether signatures of past pathogen exposure could be identified by cataloging public T cell receptors. Using immunosequencing, the study profiled T cell repertoires from 666 subjects and related those repertoires to cytomegalovirus serostatus. Rather than drawing on any new phenotypic data, the later analysis identified candidate immune exposures from TCR beta sequences and the way those sequences occurred across donors. HLA typing covered class I and class II loci at four-digit resolution. An early release covering 550 to 650 HLA-typed donors comprised roughly 300 gigabases of sequencing data and around 80 million unique TCR sequences. Donor age, sex, ethnicity and CMV serostatus were collected together with the repertoire data. In an earlier analysis of about 590 of the donors, high-throughput TCR beta sequencing was used to judge whether each TCR beta V gene segment behaved as functional or pseudogenic. The number of donors typed differed by locus, with roughly 620-640 for A, B, C, DRB1 and DQB1, 522 for DQA1, 606 for DPA1, and 450 to 480 for DPB1.

General findings and caveats noted by the study authors: In an earlier analysis of approximately 590 of the donors, most TCR beta V segments appeared in productive rearrangements about 90% or about 30% of the time, broadly matching IMGT annotations. In a later analysis, the rate of TCR association differed among HLA loci, with DRB1 alleles having the most associated TCRs and HLA-C alleles having the fewest. Several of the top co-occurrence clusters appeared to be linked to parvovirus B19, influenza, CMV and Epstein-Barr virus, according to a later analysis. The earlier analysis of approximately 590 of the donors excluded some 16 rarely observed V segments, including chromosome 9 orphons, because counts were too low. Specific HLA alleles were associated with around 18,000 TCR beta sequences at a false discovery rate of 0.05 in a later analysis. A later analysis found that most CMV-associated TCR beta chains appeared HLA-restricted, with HLA associations seemingly driven largely by CMV exposure. When HLA alleles, especially DR and DQ, strongly co-occurred, attributing TCR associations to individual alleles was difficult. According to the authors, the approach could potentially be generalized to other disease states and immunological phenotypes. A further reported finding was that TCR beta sequences accurately predicted the HLA-A and HLA-B alleles for most subjects in the first cohort. The sequencing pipeline was judged likely to have produced a cluster of highly shared sequence variants as a technical artifact. The presence/absence analyses assumed that sequencing depth was roughly uniform across donors, and that assumption may not be true. This cohort had only TCR beta chains sequenced, and the lack of alpha or paired-chain data limited which features could be detected. According to a later genetic analysis, donors in an Asian-associated ancestry cluster had fewer N-insertions in productive TCRs than the roughly 660-donor mean. The study listed 150 to 200 TCR beta chains as associated with cytomegalovirus. In vitro tests confirmed that a few of the cytomegalovirus-associated TCR beta chains recognize cytomegalovirus antigens. HLA typing was unavailable for some donors at each locus, so association tests used only the typed subset. For the cohort, immune exposure information was limited to CMV serostatus. V-gene and J-gene trimming of TCR beta chains was associated with a missense DCLRE1C variant in a later genetic analysis, and the association was replicated in an independent cohort. Correlated functional status among segregating V segments might be attributable to linkage disequilibrium, but an unknown experimental factor could not be ruled out. Because the 87-base-pair reads could not distinguish some IMGT-functional V segments, including TRBV6-2 and TRBV6-3, those segments were excluded. Across donors, most TCR sequences were observed very rarely, whereas some public TCRs were present in many individuals. Compared with equally common non-associated chains, HLA-associated TCR beta chains in a later analysis were more clonally expanded and had lower generation probabilities. The classifier was reported to diagnose cytomegalovirus status with high specificity and sensitivity in both the original cohort and the validation cohort.

In total, roughly 670 healthy bone marrow donors made up the cohort. At the time of sampling, all cohort members were nominally healthy, though unrecorded immune exposures were likely present. The donor was CMV seronegative and was included in the group of 352 seronegative cohort members. Every donor gave a peripheral blood sample, and the peripheral blood mononuclear cells from that sample were used for TCR beta sequencing. Genomic DNA was extracted from the blood cell samples with the Qiagen DNeasy Blood Extraction Kit. V gives up 3 bases and J gives up 3 bases, and the segment between their germline ends measures 17 bases. CDR1 MNHEY and CDR2 SMNVEV were looked up in the germline V gene (reference sequence). The CDR3 has 17 amino acids, counting the end cysteine and phenylalanine. Only CDR3 DNA is held: 51 bases, read in frame from base 1. Library generation was performed with the immunoSEQ multiplex PCR assay. A mixture of 60 forward primers for TCR Vbeta segments and 13 reverse primers for TCR Jbeta segments was used in the multiplex PCR. The CDR3 region of rearranged TCR beta genes was amplified from genomic DNA by a multiplex PCR assay. On the Illumina HiSeq System, the amplified TCR beta libraries were sequenced as 87-base-pair reads. The study's own analysis went as follows. A later analysis tallied tens of millions of unique TCR beta chains across the 666 repertoires, and approximately 9.9 million of those chains were shared by two or more donors. A nearest-neighbor algorithm error-corrected the raw reads and collapsed the reads into unique sequences, merging closely related sequences to remove PCR and sequencing errors. Alignment of CDR3 sequences to IMGT reference sequences was used to assign V, D and J gene segments. For a sequence to be retained, at least a six-nucleotide match to both a V gene segment and a J gene segment was required. A rearrangement was called productive if the CDR3 had no stop codons and remained in frame with V and J, and every other rearrangement was called non-productive. CDR3 was defined by IMGT convention, running from the second conserved V-encoded cysteine to the conserved J-encoded phenylalanine. Sequences without an unambiguous match to a single V gene segment were excluded from the earlier analysis of 450 to 750 of the donors. In an earlier analysis of approximately 550 of the donors, V segments were called functional above 56.7% productive rearrangements and were called segregating when the between-donor standard deviation exceeded 5%. A statistical classification framework was built to diagnose cytomegalovirus status from the catalog of TCR beta chain sequences. In a later analysis, TCR nucleotide sequences were compared against IMGT/GENE-DB human TR gene sequences so that V and J genes could be assigned. The TCRdist pipeline was used in a later analysis to assign CDR3 sequences and most-parsimonious VDJ recombination scenarios. In a later analysis, each TCR beta chain was defined by its CDR3 amino acid sequence together with its V-gene family, and reads lacking a unique V-gene family were excluded. A later analysis removed 500 to 650 highly shared, low-generation-probability nucleotide sequences to deal with suspected cross-contamination and a sequencing artifact. In a later analysis, a clonal expansion index for each public chain was calculated from normalized within-repertoire ranks of inferred template counts. In a later analysis, generation probabilities were computed with a VDJ recombination model fitted to out-of-frame rearrangements, and the resulting probabilities were checked against IGoR. In a later analysis, TCR-TCR, TCR-HLA and TCR-CMV co-occurrence was scored with hypergeometric tests, and a repertoire-size bias correction was applied to TCR pairs. To estimate false discovery rates, a later analysis permuted the HLA or CMV assignments 20 times. A later analysis grouped co-occurring TCRs with DBSCAN, adding TCRdist sequence similarity when clustering within HLA-allele-positive subsets. Repertoires with fewer than 30,000 or more than 120,000 public chains, plus five repertoires with anomalous nucleotide sharing, were excluded from co-occurrence clustering. TCRdb retrieved this table from immuneACCESS and kept in-frame rearrangements only. Not all clones are present; in checked studies, unresolved V genes account for under half, and no reason is known for the remainder. D and trimming were read from the DNA, whereas the V and J calls and clone size are those reported in that table. The sample table shows about 160,000 clones, and 60% to 80% are seen once. Over 1.3% of the sample is held by the ten biggest clonotypes.

For this clone: The antigen it binds to is not known. No per-base quality is available; no much larger clone lies one base away.

Material for sequencing was PBMCs. This TCR was sampled from a man in his sixties in good health and CMV-seronegative. This sequence uses TRBV27 and TRBJ2-2, with a weak D call of TRBD1 (6 bases match). The sequenced DNA is TGTGCCAGCAGTTTGGGACCCCGGACAGTGTACACCGGGGAGCTGTTTTTT. It translates to CASSLGPRTVYTGELFF.